This T cell receptor (beta chain) was captured in a study of blood T cells in healthy people across ages. The authors ran a second PCR of about 7 to 12 cycles using a sample-barcoded 5' primer and a J-beta primer mix. Each cDNA molecule was tagged by a template-switch adaptor that had 12 random nucleotides. Each CDR3 protein gets one entry after TCRdb re-called the 5' RACE reads with MiXCR. The data show hundreds of thousands of distinct CDR3 sequences, about a fifth seen once. The germline gives CDR1 SQVTM, CDR2 ANQGSEA. With V trimmed by 7 bases and J by 0 bases, 8 bases remained unmatched. This CDR3 is 14 amino acids long.

The chain recombines TRBV29-1 with TRBJ1-1; 7 bases fit TRBD1. Sequences were obtained from blood. This clonotype was obtained from a man between 65 and 79 years old in good health. DNA of the CDR3: TGCAGCGGCAGGGGGTCCCTCATGAACACTGAAGCTTTCTTT. This codes for CSGRGSLMNTEAFF.